These T cell receptor beta chains were read from a single sample in a study of CD4+ T cells in melanoma. Some clones are missing from TCRdb's copy, which holds only in-frame ones; the method was immunoSEQ multiplex PCR. The profile shows some 16,000 clones, 60% to 80% of them singletons. Specimen: cells from a culture (not recorded whether cultured in vitro). The source of these receptors is a human donor with melanoma. Both conserved end residues are part of each CDR3. The D gene is left open where the match is weak. Rows give clone size only sometimes, using once, few, many, or a class for an expanded clone.

CDR3 DNA	CDR3 protein	V gene	J gene	D gene	clone size
TGCGCCAGCAGCAAGGACAGCAACCCCTACGAGCAGTACTTC	CASSKDSNPYEQYF	TRBV5-1	TRBJ2-7	NA	NA
TGTGCCAGCAGCTCCCTGGGGGGTAACACTGAAGCTTTCTTT	CASSSLGGNTEAFF	TRBV7-3	TRBJ1-1	NA	NA
TGTGCAAGCTTCTTGGGACAGGGGAACACTGAAGCTTTCTTT	CASFLGQGNTEAFF	TRBV5-5	TRBJ1-1	TRBD1	few
TGTGCCAGCTTAGCCCCCCTCGGCCGGGGGGTTGGCAATCAGCCCCAGCATTTT	CASLAPLGRGVGNQPQHF	TRBV28	TRBJ1-5	NA	NA
TGTGCCAGCAGTTATCAGGGTGACTATGGCTACACCTTC	CASSYQGDYGYTF	TRBV6-5	TRBJ1-2	NA	NA
TGTGCCAGCAAATCGGGGTCCTATAATTCACCCCTCCACTTT	CASKSGSYNSPLHF	TRBV6-5	TRBJ1-6	NA	NA
TGTGCCAGCAGAATCACAGGGGCGGGCGAGCAGTACTTC	CASRITGAGEQYF	TRBV6-1	TRBJ2-7	TRBD1	NA
TGTGCCACCAGAGTTTACACGAATCAGCCCCAGCATTTT	CATRVYTNQPQHF	TRBV6-5	TRBJ1-5	NA	NA
TGCAGCGTTGACCCCGCCGGGGCTGCAGTGATCTTC	CSVDPAGAAVIF	TRBV29-1	TRBJ2-1	NA	NA
TGTGCCAGCAGTGGGGACAGGGGACGGGGTTCTGAAAAACTGTTTTTT	CASSGDRGRGSEKLFF	TRBV6-1	TRBJ1-4	TRBD1	NA
TGTGCCAGCAGCATCCTCCGAGGCGGGGACAAAAACATTCAGTACTTC	CASSILRGGDKNIQYF	TRBV7-9	TRBJ2-4	NA	few
TGTGCCAGCAGTTCGTCCGTAGATAATTCACCCCTCCACTTT	CASSSSVDNSPLHF	TRBV6-5	TRBJ1-6	NA	NA
TGTGCCAGCAGCTTACGGGACAGGGCGTTTACTGAAGCTTTCTTT	CASSLRDRAFTEAFF	TRBV13	TRBJ1-1	TRBD1	NA
TGTGCCAGCAGCTTAGGGACCGGAAGGGAGCAGTTCTTC	CASSLGTGREQFF	TRBV11-3	TRBJ2-1	NA	once
TGTGCCAGCAGTGAAAGGGGCGAATACTACGAGCAGTACTTC	CASSERGEYYEQYF	TRBV6-1	TRBJ2-7	NA	few
TGTGCCAGTAGGAGGACTAGCGGGGTGACAGATACGCAGTATTTT	CASRRTSGVTDTQYF	TRBV19	TRBJ2-3	TRBD2	NA
TGTGCCAGCTCACCAGGCGTATCGGGACAGGTCTACGAGCAGTACTTC	CASSPGVSGQVYEQYF	TRBV18	TRBJ2-7	TRBD1	NA
TGCGCCAGCAGCCAAGATTACCGGGACGTGGATACGCAGTATTTT	CASSQDYRDVDTQYF	TRBV4-1	TRBJ2-3	NA	NA
TGTGCCAGCCGACCGTCGACGGAGGTGAACACTGAAGCTTTCTTT	CASRPSTEVNTEAFF	TRBV27	TRBJ1-1	NA	NA
TGTGCCAGCAGCCCCCGCACGACGACCTCAGGACCTGGGGCCAACGTCCTGACTTTC	CASSPRTTTSGPGANVLTF	TRBV9	TRBJ2-6	NA	NA
TGTGCCAGCAGCCCTCGAGCAGGGCATTCGAATATCGTAGAGACCCAGTACTTC	CASSPRAGHSNIVETQYF	TRBV7-9	TRBJ2-5	NA	once
TGTGCCAGCAGCTTCATCGGGACTCGCGAAAAACTGTTTTTT	CASSFIGTREKLFF	TRBV7-9	TRBJ1-4	NA	NA
TGTGCCAGCAGCTTGCCCCGGAGACTTGGCAATGAGCAGTTCTTC	CASSLPRRLGNEQFF	TRBV7-9	TRBJ2-1	NA	NA
TGTGCCAGCTCACCAGTCAGGGGTCCGCAAGAGACCCAGTACTTC	CASSPVRGPQETQYF	TRBV18	TRBJ2-5	NA	NA
TGTGCCAGCAAGCCACCTTTCGGGGTTTACAATGAGCAGTTCTTC	CASKPPFGVYNEQFF	TRBV6-1	TRBJ2-1	NA	once
TGCGCCAGCAGCTTGTCAGGGGGCCTCAATCAGCCCCAGCATTTT	CASSLSGGLNQPQHF	TRBV5-1	TRBJ1-5	TRBD1	NA
TGCGCCAGCAGCCAAGATCTGTCTCCAGGGTACGTTCTGCCCCAGCATTTT	CASSQDLSPGYVLPQHF	TRBV4-1	TRBJ1-5	NA	NA
TGCAGTGCTAGACAGGCCGGCGAGCAGTACTTC	CSARQAGEQYF	TRBV20-1	TRBJ2-7	NA	NA
TGTGCCAACTACCGGGACAGAGAGTATGGCTACACCTTC	CANYRDREYGYTF	TRBV2	TRBJ1-2	TRBD1	once
TGTGCCAGCAGTTCCGGTGACAGGGAACAAGAGACCCAGTACTTC	CASSSGDREQETQYF	TRBV27	TRBJ2-5	TRBD1	NA
TGTGCCAGCAGCTTGGGTTGGGGGCCGGGCCAGCCCCAGCATTTT	CASSLGWGPGQPQHF	TRBV7-2	TRBJ1-5	NA	few
TGTGCCAGTAGTATCCGTAAACGGACAGGAGGAAACTATGGCTACACCTTC	CASSIRKRTGGNYGYTF	TRBV19	TRBJ1-2	TRBD1	few
TGTGCTAGTGGTCAGGGACGGGGCTACGAGCAGTACTTC	CASGQGRGYEQYF	TRBV12-5	TRBJ2-7	NA	few
TGCAGCGTTGCTCCGGACAATAATCTCCCTGAAGCTTTCTTT	CSVAPDNNLPEAFF	TRBV29-1	TRBJ1-1	NA	NA
TGTGCCAGCAGTACACAGGGGGCGCATGGAGAGACCCAGTACTTC	CASSTQGAHGETQYF	TRBV11-3	TRBJ2-5	TRBD1	NA
TGCAGCGTTGGGCAGGGGCTCGATCAGCCCCAGCATTTT	CSVGQGLDQPQHF	TRBV29-1	TRBJ1-5	NA	few
TGTGCCAGCAGTGAAGGCACCCGGTTTGGCTACACCTTC	CASSEGTRFGYTF	TRBV6-1	TRBJ1-2	NA	few
TGCGCCAGCAGCTTGGAGGGCAACTATGGCTACACCTTC	CASSLEGNYGYTF	TRBV5-1	TRBJ1-2	NA	few
TGTGCCAGCTCACCCGTAGGTGGGTGGGACACTGAAGCTTTCTTT	CASSPVGGWDTEAFF	TRBV18	TRBJ1-1	NA	NA
TGTGCCAGCAGCCCATTTACAGATACGCAGTATTTT	CASSPFTDTQYF	TRBV14	TRBJ2-3	NA	NA
TGTGCCAGCAGGGGTGACAGGGGGGGAGGAAAACTGTTTTTT	CASRGDRGGGKLFF	TRBV6-5	TRBJ1-4	TRBD1	NA
TGTGCCAGCAGCTTGGAGCAGTATGGCTACACCTTC	CASSLEQYGYTF	TRBV5-5	TRBJ1-2	NA	once
TGTGCCAGCAGCTTTGGTTCACCCCTCCACTTT	CASSFGSPLHF	TRBV11-2	TRBJ1-6	NA	once
TGTGCCAGCAGTTTGTGGACAGGGGGAGGCGAAAAACTGTTTTTT	CASSLWTGGGEKLFF	TRBV28	TRBJ1-4	TRBD1	once
TGTGCCAGCAGCTCGTCCGGGCCGCGCGGTGAGCAGTTCTTC	CASSSSGPRGEQFF	TRBV7-3	TRBJ2-1	NA	few